These T cell receptor beta chains were read from a single sample in a study of T cell clusters in autoimmune cytopenias. Reanalyzing the multiplex PCR reads, TCRdb keeps one entry per CDR3 protein, without DNA. The sample data list roughly 8,300 distinct CDR3 sequences. The sample comprised peripheral blood. The receptor set was obtained from a human donor with an autoimmune cytopenia or autoimmune hepatitis (not recorded which). The CDR3 runs from the conserved cysteine through the conserved F or W. Fields, in order: J gene, clone size, V gene, CDR3 protein. For some rows the clone size is stated as once, few or many, or as a class when expanded; others skip it.

j_call: TRBJ1-2; clone_size: medium-sized; v_call: TRBV5-6; cdr3_aa: CASSLDRGYGYTF
j_call: TRBJ2-2; clone_size: .; v_call: TRBV30; cdr3_aa: CAWSSWGGGLNTGELFF
j_call: TRBJ1-6; clone_size: .; v_call: TRBV7-9; cdr3_aa: CASSNLDATLHF
j_call: TRBJ2-7; clone_size: medium-sized; v_call: TRBV30; cdr3_aa: CAWRGQIYEQYF
j_call: TRBJ2-7; clone_size: .; v_call: TRBV12-3/TRBV12-4; cdr3_aa: CASSLKVGAGGREQYF
j_call: TRBJ1-1; clone_size: .; v_call: TRBV6-2/TRBV6-3; cdr3_aa: CASKTAGEAFF
j_call: TRBJ2-1; clone_size: .; v_call: TRBV11-2; cdr3_aa: CASSLGTGPYNEQFF
j_call: TRBJ2-3; clone_size: medium-sized; v_call: TRBV5-6; cdr3_aa: CASSLGGDTQYF
j_call: TRBJ2-7; clone_size: medium-sized; v_call: TRBV27; cdr3_aa: CASSLYPGTSSFLPQYF
j_call: TRBJ2-3; clone_size: .; v_call: TRBV20-1; cdr3_aa: CSAGTELDTQYF
j_call: TRBJ1-5; clone_size: .; v_call: TRBV19; cdr3_aa: CASSIPDGYNQPQHF
j_call: TRBJ2-3; clone_size: medium-sized; v_call: TRBV12-3/TRBV12-4; cdr3_aa: CASKAGDTDTQYF
j_call: TRBJ1-1; clone_size: medium-sized; v_call: TRBV6-5; cdr3_aa: CASSMHTEAFF
j_call: TRBJ2-5; clone_size: .; v_call: TRBV5-4; cdr3_aa: CASSLSRRQETQYF
j_call: TRBJ1-1; clone_size: .; v_call: TRBV12-3/TRBV12-4; cdr3_aa: CASSALGKGTEAFF
j_call: TRBJ2-3; clone_size: .; v_call: TRBV30; cdr3_aa: CAWNEGSGGAYTQYF
j_call: TRBJ2-1; clone_size: medium-sized; v_call: TRBV27; cdr3_aa: CASSLLRGGAYNEQFF
j_call: TRBJ2-5; clone_size: medium-sized; v_call: TRBV30; cdr3_aa: CAWSHGGGDSETQYF
j_call: TRBJ1-3; clone_size: .; v_call: TRBV7-2; cdr3_aa: CASSPGGSGNTIYF
j_call: TRBJ1-4; clone_size: .; v_call: TRBV15; cdr3_aa: CATSRVLGGLDEKLFF
j_call: TRBJ1-2; clone_size: medium-sized; v_call: TRBV19; cdr3_aa: CASSLPQGYGYTF
j_call: TRBJ1-3; clone_size: .; v_call: TRBV13; cdr3_aa: CASSRERQGGSGNTIYF
j_call: TRBJ2-4; clone_size: .; v_call: TRBV6-1; cdr3_aa: CASSNSYIQYF
j_call: TRBJ1-5; clone_size: .; v_call: TRBV6-5; cdr3_aa: CASSSQGVNQPQHF
j_call: TRBJ1-3; clone_size: .; v_call: TRBV5-1; cdr3_aa: CASSMASGNTIYF
j_call: TRBJ2-3; clone_size: .; v_call: TRBV12-3/TRBV12-4; cdr3_aa: CASSLALLVKAGTDTQYF
j_call: TRBJ1-1; clone_size: medium-sized; v_call: TRBV29-1; cdr3_aa: CSVGGDRGRGGTEAFF
j_call: TRBJ1-3; clone_size: .; v_call: TRBV14; cdr3_aa: CASSQGNTIYF
j_call: TRBJ1-5; clone_size: medium-sized; v_call: TRBV19; cdr3_aa: CASSINYQPQHF
j_call: TRBJ1-5; clone_size: .; v_call: TRBV27; cdr3_aa: CASSRAFNQPQHF
j_call: TRBJ1-1; clone_size: .; v_call: TRBV20-1; cdr3_aa: CSARDNSRNRGRNTEAFF
j_call: TRBJ2-7; clone_size: .; v_call: TRBV6-6; cdr3_aa: CATNLGGGAYEQYF
j_call: TRBJ1-1; clone_size: .; v_call: TRBV12-3/TRBV12-4; cdr3_aa: CASSFRRNTEAFF
j_call: TRBJ2-7; clone_size: .; v_call: TRBV7-6; cdr3_aa: CASSSPDGYEQYF
j_call: TRBJ2-5; clone_size: .; v_call: TRBV6-2/TRBV6-3; cdr3_aa: CASSAHGGATQYF
j_call: TRBJ2-3; clone_size: medium-sized; v_call: TRBV18; cdr3_aa: CASSPERGFTDTQYF
j_call: TRBJ2-1; clone_size: medium-sized; v_call: TRBV19; cdr3_aa: CASSPPGPAYNEQFF